This T cell receptor (beta chain) appears in the sequencing data of a study of T-cell memory formation after mild COVID-19. In the study overall: There were largely donor-specific TCR clusters. Findings of the study overall: Some responding clones appeared in pre-infection memory, suggesting cross-reactive memory joined. Largely, contracting CD4+ clones fell within CM and EM, and contracting CD8+ clones within EMRA.

To note about this clonotype: Its antigen is not known.

TCR alpha and TCR beta cDNA libraries with sample barcodes and UMIs came from 5'RACE using constant-segment primers. In TCRdb, the 5' RACE reads were re-called with MiXCR into one record per CDR3 protein. The table includes fewer than 700,000 distinct CDR3 sequences, less than 25% detected once. The CDR3 runs 13 residues. The germline CDR1 and CDR2 sequences are GTSNPN and SVGIG (reference sequence). The V gene lost 4 bases and the J gene lost 8 bases, with 17 bases spanning the gap. Sequenced: PBMCs or a T cell subset sorted from them (not recorded which). The sequence came from an adult woman who had mild COVID-19 (a few samples of this study predate the infection). Cell type and time point are not known. The chain couples TRBV30 to TRBJ1-2; no firm D call. CDR3 nucleotide sequence: TGTGCCTGGACCCTGGGGAGCCGGTTCGGCTACACCTTC. Its protein product is CAWTLGSRFGYTF.